One and the same sample provided the 23 T cell receptor beta chains below, sequenced in a study of tumor and adjacent non-tumor tissue in lung cancer. No cell sorting was done before RNA was extracted from the tissue. TCRbeta libraries were built with three rounds of nested PCR, modified from ARM-PCR. TCRdb re-called the multiplex PCR reads through MiXCR, storing one row per CDR3 protein. The sample lists over 100,000 distinct CDR3 sequences, approximately 82% occurring once. The sample consisted of lung tumor tissue. The source of these receptors is a woman aged 55-69 years with non-small cell lung cancer.

There are many counts of this clonotype. The V call is TRBV6-1, the J call TRBJ1-3, with a tentative D call TRBD1 (5 bases). Germline CDR1 is MNHNS and CDR2 is SASEGT. The CDR3 covers 16 residues. Trimming cost V 7 bases and J 1 base, with 17 bases left between them. The chain's CDR3 is CASTPGAVRSGNTIYF. CDR3 nucleotide sequence: TGTGCCAGCACTCCCGGGGCTGTGCGATCTGGAAACACCATATATTTT.

The chain is built from TRBV5-4 and TRBJ2-5; 11 bases are shared with TRBD2. V dropped 4 bases and J dropped 3; count of bases not matched to a gene: 5. The germline V gene has CDR1 SGHNT and CDR2 YYREEE (reference sequence). CDR3 length: 15 amino acids. The CDR3 protein is CASSKPGLAEETQYF. CDR3 bases: TGTGCCAGCAGCAAGCCGGGACTAGCGGAAGAGACCCAGTACTTC.

Concerning this clonotype itself: A much bigger clone sits one base away, suggesting this may be a read error. Lacking the conserved final phenylalanine or tryptophan, this CDR3 likely reflects a read error. The rearrangement links TRBV28 to TRBJ2-2, with a possible D match to TRBD1 (6 bases). This CDR3 has 12 residues. V lost 8 bases and J 6 bases, leaving 10 bases between the germline ends. CDR1 is MDHEN, CDR2 SYDVKM, per germline. This CDR3 is CASATGPGELFI. CDR3 DNA: TGTGCCAGCGCTACAGGGCCCGGGGAGCTGTTTATT.

Regarding this clonotype: At one boundary the junction diverges from the germline segment, which might be a read error. The chain combines TRBV28 with TRBJ2-7, with 11 bases fitting TRBD1. Germline V gene sequence: CDR1 MDHEN, CDR2 SYDVKM. The CDR3 has 18 residues. The CDR3 reads CTSSLPLAGQGARYEQYF. CDR3 coding DNA: TGTACCAGCAGTTTACCTCTCGCTGGACAGGGGGCGCGATACGAGCAGTACTTC. The complete variable domain, with remaining parts taken from reference TRBV28 and TRBJ2-7, reads DVKVTQSSRYLVKRTGEKVFLECVQDMDHENMFWYRQDPGLGLRLIYFSYDVKMKEKGDIPEGYSVSREKKERFSLILESASTNQTSMYLCTSSLPLAGQGARYEQYFGPGTRLTVT.

Concerning this clonotype: The junction and the germline gene differ at one end; a read error may be behind it. The genes are TRBV11-2 and TRBJ2-1; a weak D match, TRBD1 (6 bases). The CDR3 extends over 15 amino acids. The germline CDR1 and CDR2 sequences are SGHAT and FQNNGV. The chain's CDR3 is CASSLVGHGINEQFF. The CDR3 coding sequence is TGTGCCAGTAGCTTAGTGGGACATGGCATCAATGAGCAGTTCTTC.

Concerning this clonotype: Its ends do not fully match the called genes, so a read error is possible. V gene TRBV6-2 or TRBV6-3 combines with J gene TRBJ2-7, with D possibly TRBD2 on 6 matching bases. Germline-derived CDR1 and CDR2 are MNHEY and SVGEGT. The CDR3 is 14 amino acids. The CDR3 sequence: CASSGDGGVNEQYF. The DNA of the CDR3 is TGTGCCAGCAGTGGGGACGGGGGTGTCAACGAGCAGTACTTT.

The rearrangement uses TRBV11-1 and TRBJ1-1, with D uncertain. Trimming stripped 9 bases from V and 1 base from J, with 21 bases between. From germline, CDR1 is SGHAT and CDR2 FQDESV (reference sequence). There are 16 residues in the CDR3. CDR3 in amino acids: CASSIVGAIPNTEAFF. CDR3 in DNA: TGTGCCAGTAGCATAGTGGGCGCTATCCCGAACACTGAAGCTTTCTTT.

The chain joins TRBV18 to TRBJ1-2; 7 positions agree with TRBD1. The germline CDR1 and CDR2 sequences are KGHSH and LQKENI. The CDR3 contains 14 residues. V lost 4 bases, J lost 6 bases, and 8 bases stayed unmatched. The CDR3 sequence is CASSQTGSEDGYTF. Written as DNA, the CDR3 is TGTGCCAGCTCACAGACAGGGAGTGAGGATGGCTACACCTTC.

About this clonotype: This could be a read error, since a much larger clone is one nucleotide away. The V gene is TRBV4-3, the J gene TRBJ1-1; the match to TRBD1 covers 7 bases. J lost 1 base, V lost 0 bases, and 8 bases had no gene match. CDR1 is LGHNA and CDR2 is YSLEER in the germline V gene. This CDR3 is 17 amino acids long. CDR3 amino acids: CASSQEATGFGNTEAFF. The CDR3 coding sequence is TGCGCCAGCAGCCAAGAGGCGACAGGGTTTGGGAACACTGAAGCTTTCTTT.

As to this clonotype: This may be a read error: a much more frequent sequence differs by one nucleotide. This chain joins TRBV20-1 and TRBJ1-5; D remains unclear. V lost 7 bases, J lost 2 bases, and 12 bases lay in between. Germline V gives CDR1 DFQATT, CDR2 SNEGSKA (reference sequence). The CDR3 totals 13 residues. For the CDR3, the DNA is TGCAGTGTGGACCGGGTGGGCAATCAGCCCCAGCATTTT. Protein sequence: CSVDRVGNQPQHF.

The chain links TRBV7-8 to TRBJ1-1; the match to TRBD1 covers 8 bases. CDR1 and CDR2 from the germline V gene are SGHVS and FQNEAQ. This CDR3 comprises 14 residues. V lost 7 bases and J lost 7; bases outside the gene matches: 11. This CDR3 is CASNQQTGDNEAFF. DNA of the CDR3: TGTGCCAGCAACCAACAGACAGGGGATAATGAAGCTTTCTTT.

As for this clonotype: Possible read error: a much larger clone is one base away. The J gene is TRBJ2-3, the V gene TRBV9, with 11 bases matching TRBD2. CDR1 SGDLS and CDR2 YYNGEE come from the germline V gene. This CDR3 contains 17 residues. CDR3 loop: CASNVGTSGGQTDTQYF. As DNA, the CDR3 is TGTGCCAGCAACGTAGGAACTAGCGGGGGACAAACAGATACGCAGTATTTT.

The sample holds a few counts of this clonotype. An end of the junction does not agree with germline; a read error may underlie this. The gene calls are TRBV6-2 or TRBV6-3 and TRBJ1-5; D is unclear. CDR1 MNHEY and CDR2 SVGEGT come from the germline V gene. The CDR3 is made up of 12 amino acids. CDR3 bases: TGTGCCAGCAGGGGCGACTATCAGTCCCAGCATTTT. Encoded protein: CASRGDYQSQHF.

Turning to this clonotype: A much larger clone sits a single nucleotide away, making a read error possible. The chain links TRBV20-1 to TRBJ2-7; D ambiguous. This CDR3 comprises 12 residues. V was cut by 8 bases and J by 10 bases, with 21 bases left in between. CDR1 and CDR2 from the germline V gene are DFQATT and SNEGSKA (reference sequence). The CDR3 loop is CSSDHSATSQYF. The CDR3 nucleotides are TGCAGTTCTGATCACTCAGCGACAAGCCAGTACTTC.

The chain is built from TRBV28 and TRBJ2-3, with D unclear. CDR1 is MDHEN, CDR2 SYDVKM, per germline. V was cut by 8 bases and J by 9 bases, with 21 bases left in between. The CDR3 is made up of 14 amino acids. CDR3 sequence reads: CASCPALVSHTQYF. In DNA form, the CDR3 reads TGTGCCAGCTGTCCCGCCTTAGTATCCCACACGCAGTATTTT.

A remark on this clonotype: Relative to the germline gene, one junction end is altered; a read error may explain this. The V gene is TRBV13, the J gene TRBJ2-5, with D tentatively TRBD2 (6 bases). Germline V lookup: CDR1 PRHDT, CDR2 FYEKMQ (reference sequence). The CDR3 spans 13 residues. In nucleotides, the CDR3 is TGTGTCAGCAGCCCCAGACTAGGAGAGACCCAGTACTTC. The encoded protein is CVSSPRLGETQYF.

Worth noting for this clonotype: Without the conserved terminal phenylalanine or tryptophan, this CDR3 likely stems from a read error. The chain carries TRBV20-1 and TRBJ2-3, with 7 bases lining up with TRBD2. Germline CDR1 DFQATT, CDR2 SNEGSKA (reference sequence). The CDR3 sequence is 17 residues long. The CDR3 DNA sequence: TGCAGTGCTAGAGATCAGCTAGCGGAGGCTTCCACAGATACACAGTATTCT. Translation: CSARDQLAEASTDTQYS.

Turning to this clonotype: The missing conserved phenylalanine or tryptophan at the end of this CDR3 makes a read error likely. V gene TRBV6-1 combines with J gene TRBJ1-1, with D maybe TRBD1 (5 bases). Germline CDR1 and CDR2: MNHNS and SASEGT. The CDR3 sequence is 14 residues long. The CDR3 nucleotides are TGTGCCATCAGTGAAGCCCTGGGGGACACTGAAGCTTTCCTT. Protein product: CAISEALGDTEAFL.

In regard to this clonotype: Just one base apart from a much larger clone, this may be a read error. The CDR3 loop is CASSWAPRRQYNEQFF. In DNA, the CDR3 is TGTGCCAGCAGCTGGGCGCCGAGGCGACAGTACAATGAGCAGTTCTTC. This rearrangement joins TRBV5-5 to TRBJ2-1, with a possible D match to TRBD1 (5 bases). The length of the CDR3 is 16 residues. The V gene's germline CDR1 is SGHKS and CDR2 YYEKEE (reference sequence). V was trimmed by 3 bases and J by 4 bases, leaving 17 bases between them.

V and J are TRBV11-2 and TRBJ2-7; 10 positions match TRBD2. The germline V gene encodes CDR1 SGHAT and CDR2 FQNNGV. Germline trimming cut 5 bases from V and 4 bases from J; bases unmatched to any gene: 11. The CDR3 spans 16 residues. The DNA of the CDR3 is TGTGCCAGCAGCCTTCGAGCGGGGGGGAATTATTACGAGCAGTACGTC. Translation gives CASSLRAGGNYYEQYV.

Points on this clonotype: It may be a read error: a sequence one base away is much more abundant. The chain has TRBV4-1 and TRBJ1-3; D gene uncertain. Trimming pared 4 bases from V and 0 bases from J, leaving 13 bases between. CDR1 and CDR2 (germline): MGHRA, YSYEKL. The CDR3 is 16 amino acids. CDR3 DNA: TGCGCCAGCAGCCCAGAAGTACGGCTCTCTGGAAACACCATATATTTT. This sequence encodes CASSPEVRLSGNTIYF.

Of note for this clonotype: At one end the junction does not follow the germline gene, possibly because of a read error. V and J are TRBV13 and TRBJ1-1; D not resolved. CDR1 is PRHDT, CDR2 FYEKMQ, per germline (reference sequence). The CDR3 is 13 amino acids. CDR3 in DNA: TGTGCCAGTAGCTTAGGCCAGAACAGTGAAGCTTTCTTT. Protein product: CASSLGQNSEAFF.

As for this clonotype: It may be a read error: a sequence one base away is much more abundant. The genes are TRBV29-1 and TRBJ2-7, with 9 positions matching TRBD1. The V gene's germline CDR1 is SQVTM and CDR2 ANQGSEA. There are 13 residues in the CDR3. Losses at the gene ends were 6 bases for V and 6 bases for J; bases not matched to a gene: 9. The CDR3 nucleotides read TGCAGCGTATCCGGGACAGGGTTCTGCGAGCAGTACTTC. Residues: CSVSGTGFCEQYF.